This T cell receptor (beta chain) was obtained from a study of post-analysis software for immune sequencing data. Turning to the study itself: As for disease course, relapsing-remitting, secondary progressive and progressive-relapsing multiple sclerosis were all included. Study-level findings and limits: Batch-mates among the samples co-clustered strongly by F measure. TRBV5-6, TRBV5-1 and TRBV20-1 belonged to a set of about five TRBV segments that were more frequent in patients than controls. Diversity measured as normalized Chao1 was significantly lower in multiple sclerosis patients than in controls.

CDR3 length: 14 residues. The germline V and J ends were trimmed by 8 bases and 4 bases, with 17 bases remaining between them. Germline assignment: CDR1 LGHDT and CDR2 YNNKEL (reference sequence). On this clonotype: Its antigen is unidentified.

Carried by the TCR beta cDNA libraries were unique molecular identifiers. T cells numbering about 0.9 to 10 million yielded cDNA molecules that totaled approximately 500,000. A single record per CDR3 protein comes from TCRdb applying MiXCR to the PCR reads. The top ten hold 7.5% to 8.5% of the sample, which has 350,000 to 500,000 distinct CDR3 sequences, less than 40% seen once. The rearrangement uses TRBV3-1 and TRBJ2-5, with a weak D call TRBD2 (5 bases). The sequenced material came from blood. This clonotype was obtained from a girl aged 2-9 years with multiple sclerosis. The CDR3 loop reads CASGFGSLPETQYF. The CDR3 DNA is TGTGCCAGCGGGTTTGGGAGCCTCCCAGAGACCCAGTACTTC.